The 17 T cell receptor beta chains given below trace back to one sample, sequenced in a study of blood T cell repertoires in COVID-19. Method: immunoSEQ multiplex PCR; TCRdb's copy keeps in-frame clones and lacks some. This sample has 150,000 or so clones, with about three quarters found just once. Sequences were obtained from peripheral blood. The source of these receptors is a woman aged 80 or older with active or convalescent COVID-19.

The V gene is TRBV4-3, the J gene TRBJ2-2; a possible D gene is TRBD1 (5 bases). V shed 1 base and J shed 7 bases, with 10 bases lying between them. The CDR3 has 14 residues. The germline CDR1 and CDR2 sequences are LGHNA and YSLEER. The CDR3 region is CASSQVQGFGELFF. Written as DNA, the CDR3 is TGCGCCAGCAGCCAAGTTCAGGGATTCGGGGAGCTGTTTTTT.

The rearrangement links TRBV24-1 to TRBJ2-1, with a tentative D call TRBD2 (6 bases). The CDR3 runs 12 residues. Trimming stripped 5 bases from V and 8 bases from J, with 9 bases between. Germline lookup yields CDR1 KGHDR and CDR2 SFDVKD. CDR3 loop: CATSALAHEQFF. Written as DNA, the CDR3 is TGTGCCACCAGTGCACTAGCCCATGAGCAGTTCTTC.

CDR3 bases: TGCGCCAGCAGCTTGGTCATTTCGGGAGATAATTCACCCCTCCACTTT. Its protein is CASSLVISGDNSPLHF. The rearrangement uses TRBV5-1 and TRBJ1-6; no firm D call. The CDR3 runs 16 residues. From germline, CDR1 is SGHRS and CDR2 YFSETQ. V lost 0 bases and J 5 bases, leaving 12 bases between the germline ends. Drawing the rest from reference TRBV5-1 and TRBJ1-6, the complete variable domain is KAGVTQTPRYLIKTRGQQVTLSCSPISGHRSVSWYQQTPGQGLQFLFEYFSETQRNKGNFPGRFSGRQFSNSRSEMNVSTLELGDSALYLCASSLVISGDNSPLHFGNGTRLTVT.

The V call is TRBV19, the J call TRBJ1-1; D is uncertain. This CDR3 is 12 amino acids long. V was pared by 7 bases and J by 5 bases, with 11 bases between. Germline assignment: CDR1 LNHDA and CDR2 SQIVND (reference sequence). The CDR3 region is CASNARRTEAFF. CDR3 DNA: TGTGCCAGTAACGCAAGGAGGACTGAAGCTTTCTTT.

The CDR3 bases are TGTGCCAGCAGTTACCGGGACACCTTTGAAGCTTTCTTT. Translation gives CASSYRDTFEAFF. V and J are TRBV27 and TRBJ1-1, with D possibly TRBD1 on 6 matching bases. CDR1 is MNHEY, CDR2 SMNVEV, per germline (reference sequence). This CDR3 has 13 residues. V lost 4 bases and J lost 7, with 13 bases in between.

Comment on this clone: The same CDR3 also results from other DNA sequences found in this sample. The genes are TRBV12-3 or TRBV12-4 and TRBJ2-7; 7 bases are a match to TRBD2. With V trimmed by 5 bases and J by 2 bases, 0 bases remained unmatched. The CDR3 has 12 residues. As DNA, the CDR3 is TGTGCCAGCAGTGGGGGGGCCTACGAGCAGTACTTC. This codes for CASSGGAYEQYF.

The chain couples TRBV6-5 to TRBJ2-5; D is perhaps TRBD1 (6 bases). The CDR3 is 13 residues long. V was shortened by 5 bases and J by 4 bases, with 11 bases between the two germline ends. CDR1 is MNHEY, CDR2 SVGAGI, per germline. CDR3 DNA sequence: TGTGCCAGCAGTCTACAGGGACGAGAGACCCAGTACTTC. Encoded protein: CASSLQGRETQYF.

The chain joins TRBV2 to TRBJ2-2; the match to TRBD1 covers 7 bases. The CDR3 length is 15 residues. The junction had 12 bases not matched to a gene; V was cut back by 8 bases and J by 6 bases. The germline V gene has CDR1 SNHLY and CDR2 FYNNEI. CDR3 in amino acids: CASRPLRGRSGELFF. CDR3 nucleotide sequence: TGTGCCAGCCGACCTCTTAGGGGGCGATCCGGGGAGCTGTTTTTT.

The chain links TRBV5-4 to TRBJ1-2; 7 bases are a match to TRBD1. The CDR3 consists of 13 residues. Germline CDR1 SGHNT, CDR2 YYREEE (reference sequence). V shed 4 bases and J 5 bases; nucleotides not matched to a gene: 5. In DNA form, the CDR3 reads TGTGCCAGCAGCGGGGGACAGAGATATGGCTACACCTTC. Its protein is CASSGGQRYGYTF.

This clone was seen only a few times. This chain uses TRBV3-1 (or the pseudogene TRBV3-2) with TRBJ1-2; D remains ambiguous. Germline CDR1 and CDR2: LGHDT and YNNKEL (reference sequence). V shed 0 bases and J shed 2 bases, with 10 bases lying between them. This CDR3 has 15 residues. This CDR3 is CASSQDPGLNYGYTF. CDR3 sequence (DNA): TGTGCCAGCAGCCAAGACCCGGGGTTGAACTATGGCTACACCTTC.

The chain recombines TRBV18 with TRBJ1-5, with D uncertain. V was cut by 3 bases and J by 3 bases, with 6 bases left in between. The CDR3 is made up of 13 amino acids. CDR1 and CDR2 from the germline V gene are KGHSH and LQKENI. The CDR3 coding sequence is TGTGCCAGCTCACCTACACCCAATCAGCCCCAGCATTTT. It specifies CASSPTPNQPQHF.

The chain carries TRBV11-2 and TRBJ2-3; 8 positions match TRBD2. V was clipped by 0 bases and J by 3 bases; unmatched bases: 2. The germline CDR1 and CDR2 sequences are SGHAT and FQNNGV. The CDR3 runs to 15 residues. CDR3 sequence reads: CASSLDAGGTDTQYF. CDR3 DNA sequence: TGTGCCAGCAGCTTAGATGCGGGGGGTACAGATACGCAGTATTTT. The full variable domain, rest sourced from reference TRBV11-2 and TRBJ2-3, is EAGVAQSPRYKIIEKRQSVAFWCNPISGHATLYWYQQILGQGPKLLIQFQNNGVVDDSQLPKDRFSAERLKGVDSTLKIQPAKLEDSAVYLCASSLDAGGTDTQYFGPGTRLTVL.

A remark on this clone: Sequence at one end of the junction differs from germline and may be a read error. The V call is TRBV3-1 (or the pseudogene TRBV3-2), the J call TRBJ1-2, with 7 bases identical to TRBD1. Germline V CDR1 and CDR2: LGHDT, YNNKEL (reference sequence). This CDR3 is built from 15 residues. The CDR3, as DNA: TGTGCCAGCAGCCCTACAGGGGTAGGGAGGTCTGGCCACACCTTC. Translating gives CASSPTGVGRSGHTF.

The rearrangement joins TRBV18 to TRBJ1-2; 9 bases line up with TRBD1. The V gene's germline CDR1 is KGHSH and CDR2 LQKENI. This CDR3 is built from 16 residues. Trimming removed 2 bases from V and 1 base from J; junction bases left unmatched: 5. The CDR3 DNA reads as TGTGCCAGCTCACCAAGAGGGACAGGGCTTAACTATGGCTACACCTTC. Translated: CASSPRGTGLNYGYTF.

The chain employs TRBV4-1 and TRBJ1-2; possibly TRBD1 for D (5 bases). The CDR3 sequence is 16 residues long. V was clipped by 1 base and J by 2 bases, with 14 bases between them. Per germline, CDR1 MGHRA and CDR2 YSYEKL. CDR3 DNA: TGCGCCAGCAGCCAAGCTGGGGGGTCTCCCAACTATGGCTACACCTTC. Translation: CASSQAGGSPNYGYTF.

V gene TRBV7-2 combines with J gene TRBJ2-1; no clear D gene. Trimming left V 1 base short and J 3 bases short, with 10 bases between. The CDR3 length is 15 residues. CDR1 is SGHTA, CDR2 FQGNSA, per germline. Here the CDR3 DNA reads TGTGCCAGCAGCTTAGGCCAGAACAGCTACAATGAGCAGTTCTTC. Its protein is CASSLGQNSYNEQFF.

The gene calls are TRBV5-1 and TRBJ2-1; TRBD1 aligns across 8 bases. V dropped 0 bases and J dropped 5; count of bases not matched to a gene: 7. The germline V gene has CDR1 SGHRS and CDR2 YFSETQ. CDR3 length: 16 amino acids. The CDR3 spells CASSLGPGGNHNEQFF. The DNA of the CDR3 is TGCGCCAGCAGCTTGGGGCCAGGGGGCAACCACAATGAGCAGTTCTTC.